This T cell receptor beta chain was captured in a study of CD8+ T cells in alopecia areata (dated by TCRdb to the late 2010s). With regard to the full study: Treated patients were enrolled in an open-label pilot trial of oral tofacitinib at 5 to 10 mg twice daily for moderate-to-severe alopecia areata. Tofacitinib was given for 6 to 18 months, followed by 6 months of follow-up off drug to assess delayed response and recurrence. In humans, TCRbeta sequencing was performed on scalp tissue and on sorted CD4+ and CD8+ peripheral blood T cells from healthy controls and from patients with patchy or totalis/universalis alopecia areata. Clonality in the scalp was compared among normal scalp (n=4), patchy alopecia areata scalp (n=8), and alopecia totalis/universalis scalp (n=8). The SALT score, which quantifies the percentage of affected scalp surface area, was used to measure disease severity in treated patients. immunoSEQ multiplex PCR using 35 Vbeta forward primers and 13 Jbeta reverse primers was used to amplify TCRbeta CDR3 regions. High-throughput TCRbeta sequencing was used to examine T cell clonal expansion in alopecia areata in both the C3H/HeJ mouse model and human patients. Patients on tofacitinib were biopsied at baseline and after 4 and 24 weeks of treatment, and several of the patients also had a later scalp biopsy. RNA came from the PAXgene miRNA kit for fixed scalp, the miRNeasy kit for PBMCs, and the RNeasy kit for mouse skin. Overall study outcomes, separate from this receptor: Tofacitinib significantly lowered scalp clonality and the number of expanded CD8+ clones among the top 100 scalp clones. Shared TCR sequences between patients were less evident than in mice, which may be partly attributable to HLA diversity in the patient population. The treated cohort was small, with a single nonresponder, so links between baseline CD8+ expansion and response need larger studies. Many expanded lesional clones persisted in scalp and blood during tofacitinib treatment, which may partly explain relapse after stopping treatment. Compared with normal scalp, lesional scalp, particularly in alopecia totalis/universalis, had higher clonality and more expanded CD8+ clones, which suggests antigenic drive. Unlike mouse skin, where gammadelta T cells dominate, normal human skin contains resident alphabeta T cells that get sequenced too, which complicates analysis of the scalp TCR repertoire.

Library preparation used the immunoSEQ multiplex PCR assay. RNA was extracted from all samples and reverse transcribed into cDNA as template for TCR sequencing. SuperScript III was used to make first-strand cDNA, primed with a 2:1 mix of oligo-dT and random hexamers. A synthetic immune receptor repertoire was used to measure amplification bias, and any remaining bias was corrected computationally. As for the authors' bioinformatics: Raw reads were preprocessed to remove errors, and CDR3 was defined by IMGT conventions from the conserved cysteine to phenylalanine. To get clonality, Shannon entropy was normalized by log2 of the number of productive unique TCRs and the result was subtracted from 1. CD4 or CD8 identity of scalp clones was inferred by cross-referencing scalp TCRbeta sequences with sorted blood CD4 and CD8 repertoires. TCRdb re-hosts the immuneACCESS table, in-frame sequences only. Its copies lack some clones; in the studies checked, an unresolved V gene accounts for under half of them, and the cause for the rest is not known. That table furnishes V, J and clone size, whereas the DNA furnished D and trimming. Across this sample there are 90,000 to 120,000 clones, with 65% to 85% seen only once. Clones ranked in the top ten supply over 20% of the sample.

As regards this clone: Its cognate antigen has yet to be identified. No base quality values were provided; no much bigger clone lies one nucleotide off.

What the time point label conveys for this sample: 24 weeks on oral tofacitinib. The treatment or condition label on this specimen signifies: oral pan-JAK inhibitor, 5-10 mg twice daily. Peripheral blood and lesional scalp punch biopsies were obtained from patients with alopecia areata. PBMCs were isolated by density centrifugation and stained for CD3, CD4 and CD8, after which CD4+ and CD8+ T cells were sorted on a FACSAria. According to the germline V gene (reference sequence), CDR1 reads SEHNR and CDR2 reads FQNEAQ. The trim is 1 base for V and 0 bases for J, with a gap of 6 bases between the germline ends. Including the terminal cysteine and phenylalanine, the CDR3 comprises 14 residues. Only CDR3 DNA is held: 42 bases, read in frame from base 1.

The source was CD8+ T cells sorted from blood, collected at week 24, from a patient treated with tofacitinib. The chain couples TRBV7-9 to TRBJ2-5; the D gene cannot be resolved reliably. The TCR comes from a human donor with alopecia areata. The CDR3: CASSLVGHQETQYF. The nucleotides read TGTGCCAGCAGCTTAGTAGGGCACCAAGAGACCCAGTACTTC.